This is a list of T cell receptor beta chains from one sample in a study of blood T cell repertoires in COVID-19. Sequencing was performed with immunoSEQ multiplex PCR; in TCRdb, only in-frame clones are kept and a portion is missing. The sample has 150,000 or so clones, roughly nine tenths seen once. The source material was peripheral blood. These receptor sequences come from a young man with COVID-19, enrolled during active disease. Both conserved end residues are part of each CDR3. A D gene is named only where the DNA matches it firmly. Size is stated for part of the rows, as once, few or many counts, or as a class when the clone is expanded.

TRBV28	TRBJ2-7	TRBD2	few	TGTGCCAGTTGGAGCGGGAGTCTAAGCTCCTACGAGCAGTACTTC	CASWSGSLSSYEQYF
TRBV15	TRBJ1-1	TRBD1	NA	TGTGCCACCAGCAGCAGGGGGCGGACTGAAGCTTTCTTT	CATSSRGRTEAFF
TRBV27	TRBJ1-5	NA	NA	TGTGCCAGCAGTTTAGACGCCGGGAACAATCAGCCCCAGCATTTT	CASSLDAGNNQPQHF
TRBV6-5	TRBJ2-3	TRBD2	NA	TGTGCCAGCAGCGGGACTAGCGGAGGCACAGATACGCAGTATTTT	CASSGTSGGTDTQYF
TRBV6-4	TRBJ1-2	TRBD1	once	TGTGCCAGCAGACCGGGACAGTACGCCGGCTACACCTTC	CASRPGQYAGYTF
TRBV5-1	TRBJ2-1	TRBD2	NA	TGCGCCAGCGCAACTAGCGGGAGGGCCGGTGAGCAGTTCTTC	CASATSGRAGEQFF
TRBV11-2	TRBJ1-5	NA	NA	TGTGCCAGCAGCTTAGGGGGGCATAGCAATCAGCCCCAGCATTTT	CASSLGGHSNQPQHF
TRBV18	TRBJ1-3	NA	NA	TGTGCCAGCTCACCAAAGTTGGGAGGATCTGGAAACACCATATATTTT	CASSPKLGGSGNTIYF
TRBV10-3	TRBJ2-5	TRBD2	NA	TGTGCCATCAGTGCTAGCGGGAGGCCTGGAGAGACCCAGTACTTC	CAISASGRPGETQYF
TRBV14	TRBJ2-7	NA	once	TGTGCCAGCAGCCAAGGTCCGGCGGCCGAGCAGTACTTC	CASSQGPAAEQYF
TRBV28	TRBJ2-1	TRBD2	NA	TGTGCCAGCCGACGGGGGGTCTCCTACAATGAGCAGTTCTTC	CASRRGVSYNEQFF
TRBV6-5	TRBJ2-5	NA	NA	TGTGCCAGCACCTACGGGGGTCCCGAGACCCAGTACTTC	CASTYGGPETQYF
TRBV7-3	TRBJ1-1	NA	NA	TGTGCCAGCAGCTTAACCGGGGGGCTGGTGAACACTGAAGCTTTCTTT	CASSLTGGLVNTEAFF
TRBV12-3/TRBV12-4	TRBJ2-1	NA	NA	TGTGCCAGCAGTTTGGCGGGTCGCGATGAGCAGTTCTTC	CASSLAGRDEQFF
TRBV6-6	TRBJ1-5	NA	NA	TGTGCCAGCAGTTACTCGTTGGGCAGCAATCAGCCCCAGCATTTT	CASSYSLGSNQPQHF
TRBV6-6	TRBJ1-2	NA	NA	TGTGCCAGCGGGAGTGTGGGCTACACCTTC	CASGSVGYTF
TRBV27	TRBJ2-5	NA	NA	TGTGCCAGCAGTTTATCCGCTCTTTCCAGGGAGACCCAGTACTTC	CASSLSALSRETQYF
TRBV5-1	TRBJ1-2	NA	NA	TGCGCCAGCAGCTTGGCTGGACAATTAAACTATGGCTACACCTTC	CASSLAGQLNYGYTF
TRBV28	TRBJ2-3	NA	NA	TGTGCCAGCAGGTTACAGGGTATAGGCACAGATACGCAGTATTTT	CASRLQGIGTDTQYF
TRBV3-1/TRBV3-2	TRBJ2-5	NA	NA	TGTGCCAGCAGCCCCCGCGACAGGCTCTCGTACTTC	CASSPRDRLSYF
TRBV28	TRBJ2-7	TRBD1	NA	TGTGCCAGCAGTCTCGCGCAGTTGGACAGGAGCTCCTACGAGCAGTACTTC	CASSLAQLDRSSYEQYF
TRBV5-6	TRBJ1-4	NA	NA	TGTGCCAGCAGCTTTCGGAGGTTTAATGAAAAACTGCTTTTT	CASSFRRFNEKLLF
TRBV13	TRBJ2-2	NA	NA	TGTGCCAGCAGCCCCCCGGGAGAAAGTCTCACCGGGGAGCTGTTTTTT	CASSPPGESLTGELFF
TRBV29-1	TRBJ1-2	NA	NA	TGCAGCGTGCCGAAGCCTAACTATGGCTACACCTTC	CSVPKPNYGYTF
TRBV2	TRBJ2-1	NA	NA	TGTGCCAGCAGTGAAGCTAATCGCTACGCCTACAATGAGCAGTTCTTC	CASSEANRYAYNEQFF
TRBV10-1	TRBJ2-3	NA	NA	TGCGCCAGCAGTGAGGGCAGTCCTAGCACAGATACGCAGTATTTT	CASSEGSPSTDTQYF
TRBV7-6	TRBJ1-3	NA	NA	TGTGCCAGCAGCCCAGGGCGGGGGACCCGAAACACCATATATTTT	CASSPGRGTRNTIYF
TRBV28	TRBJ1-5	NA	once	TGTGCCAGCAGTTCGTCAGTAGGGGGAAGCAATCAGCCCCAGCATTTT	CASSSSVGGSNQPQHF
TRBV5-6	TRBJ1-1	TRBD1	NA	TGTGCCAGCAGCTCCGGGACAGAGAATGAAGCTTTCTTT	CASSSGTENEAFF
TRBV11-3	TRBJ1-1	NA	NA	TGTGCCAGCAGCCTAGGGAGGAACACTGAAGCTTTCTTT	CASSLGRNTEAFF
TRBV15	TRBJ2-3	TRBD2	NA	TGTGCCACCAGCCGAACTAGCGGCACAGATACGCAGTATTTT	CATSRTSGTDTQYF
TRBV5-1	TRBJ2-3	NA	NA	TGCGCCAGCAGCTTGGTTCAGATCACAGATACGCAGTATTTT	CASSLVQITDTQYF
TRBV11-2	TRBJ1-5	TRBD1	NA	TGTGCCAGCAGCTTAGAATACAGGGGGGGGCCCCAGCATTTT	CASSLEYRGGPQHF
TRBV7-6	TRBJ2-5	TRBD2	once	TGTGCCAGCAGCTTTTCAGCGGGAGATGAAGAGACCCAGTACTTC	CASSFSAGDEETQYF
TRBV7-2	TRBJ1-1	NA	once	TGTGCCAGCAGCTTCAGGAACACTGAAGCTTTCTTT	CASSFRNTEAFF
TRBV2	TRBJ1-3	NA	NA	TGTGCCAGCATACTCAGGGCCGACTCTGGAAACACCATATATTTT	CASILRADSGNTIYF
TRBV27	TRBJ2-1	NA	NA	TGTGCCAGCAGTTTATGGCCCCGGGACAACTACAATGAGCAGTTCTTC	CASSLWPRDNYNEQFF